This entry features one T cell receptor (beta chain) sequence. Its target is not known. The treatment is: roughly 19 received Ad26.COV2.S at low or high dose, single or two shots; about 5 received placebo; per-sample allocation not given. Sampling occurred on day 63 after the first vaccine or placebo injection. The record originates from a study of Ad26.COV2.S vaccination and SARS-CoV-2 variants. Notes on the study in general: Vaccine recipients showed a spike-specific TCR breadth that was higher than in placebo recipients.

Assay used: immunoSEQ multiplex PCR; TCRdb lists only in-frame clones, some missing. The table has about 410,000 clones, 70% to 90% seen once; the top ten hold 1.5% to 2%. CDR3 length equals 15 residues. Germline CDR1 SGHKS, CDR2 YYEKEE (reference sequence). The germline V and J ends were trimmed by 2 bases and 5 bases, with 13 bases remaining between them. The sequenced sample was peripheral blood, obtained in a trial of Ad26.COV2.S vaccine versus placebo. J is TRBJ1-4 and V is TRBV5-5; tentative D call: TRBD1 (5 bases). This TCR was recovered from a person between 18 and 65 years old who received the Ad26.COV2.S COVID-19 vaccine or a placebo. The CDR3 here is CASSFTGGFNEKLFF. The CDR3 region has the DNA TGTGCCAGCAGCTTCACTGGGGGTTTCAATGAAAAACTGTTTTTT.